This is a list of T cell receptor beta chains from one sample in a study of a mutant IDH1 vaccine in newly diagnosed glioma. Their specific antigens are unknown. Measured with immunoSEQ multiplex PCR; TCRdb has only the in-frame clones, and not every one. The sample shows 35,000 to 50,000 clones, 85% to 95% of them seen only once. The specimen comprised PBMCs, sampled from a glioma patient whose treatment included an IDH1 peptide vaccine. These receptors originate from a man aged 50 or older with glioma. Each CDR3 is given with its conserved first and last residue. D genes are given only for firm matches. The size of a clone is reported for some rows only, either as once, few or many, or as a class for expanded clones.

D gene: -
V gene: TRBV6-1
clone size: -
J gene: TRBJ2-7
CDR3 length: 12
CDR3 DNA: TGTGCCAGCAGGAAGGACAGCTACGAGCAGTACTTC
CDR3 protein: CASRKDSYEQYF

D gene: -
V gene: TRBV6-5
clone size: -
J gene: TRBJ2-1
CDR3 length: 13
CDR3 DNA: TGTGCCAGCAGTCCCTCGGGAAACAATGAGCAGTTCTTC
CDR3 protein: CASSPSGNNEQFF

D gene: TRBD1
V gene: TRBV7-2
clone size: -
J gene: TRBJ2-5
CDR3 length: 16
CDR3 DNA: TGTGCCAGCAGCATAGGGACAGGGGGCGTGGGAGAGACCCAGTACTTC
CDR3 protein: CASSIGTGGVGETQYF

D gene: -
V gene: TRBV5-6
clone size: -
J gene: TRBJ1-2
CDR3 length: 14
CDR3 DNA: TGTGCCAGCAGCTTCCGCAGAACTATAGGCGGCTACACCTTC
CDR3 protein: CASSFRRTIGGYTF

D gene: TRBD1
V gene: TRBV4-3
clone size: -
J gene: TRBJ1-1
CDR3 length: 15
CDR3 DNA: TGCGCCAGCAGCCAAAACAGGGGGCCCTTGACTGAAGCTTTCTTT
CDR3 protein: CASSQNRGPLTEAFF

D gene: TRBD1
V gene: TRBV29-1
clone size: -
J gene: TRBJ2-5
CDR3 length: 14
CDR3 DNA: TGCAGCGCTGGGACAGGGACCTATCAAGAGACCCAGTACTTC
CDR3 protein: CSAGTGTYQETQYF

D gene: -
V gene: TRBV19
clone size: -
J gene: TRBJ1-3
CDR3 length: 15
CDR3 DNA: TGTGCCAGTGGAACCGGGACGGACTCTGGAAACACCATATATTTT
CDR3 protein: CASGTGTDSGNTIYF

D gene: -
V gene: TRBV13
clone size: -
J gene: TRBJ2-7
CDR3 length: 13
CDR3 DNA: TGTGCCAGCAGCTTATCCCTAAACTACGAGCAGTACTTC
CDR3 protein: CASSLSLNYEQYF

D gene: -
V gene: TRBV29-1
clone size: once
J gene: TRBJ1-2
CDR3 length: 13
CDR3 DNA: TGCAGCGTTGAGGCCGGATATAACTATGGCTACACCTTC
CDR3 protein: CSVEAGYNYGYTF

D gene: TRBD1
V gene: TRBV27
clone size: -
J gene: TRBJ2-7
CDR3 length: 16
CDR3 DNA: TGTGCCAGCAGTTCTTGGACAGGGTTTTCCCAATACGAGCAGTACTTC
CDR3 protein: CASSSWTGFSQYEQYF

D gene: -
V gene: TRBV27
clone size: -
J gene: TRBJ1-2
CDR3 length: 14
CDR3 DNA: TGTGCCAGCGGCCTGGCCGGGAGAAACTATGGCTACACCTTC
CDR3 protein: CASGLAGRNYGYTF

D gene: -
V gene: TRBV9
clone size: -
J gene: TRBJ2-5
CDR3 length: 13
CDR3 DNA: TGTGCCAGCAGCGGACAGGTCCGGGAGACCCAGTACTTC
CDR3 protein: CASSGQVRETQYF

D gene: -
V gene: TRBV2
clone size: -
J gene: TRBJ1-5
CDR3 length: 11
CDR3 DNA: TGTGCCAGCAGGGACAATCAGCCCCAGCATTTT
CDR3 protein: CASRDNQPQHF

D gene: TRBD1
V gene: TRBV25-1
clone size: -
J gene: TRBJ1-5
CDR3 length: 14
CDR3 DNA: TGTGCCAGCAGTGCGGGACAGGGGCATGGGCCCCAGCATTTT
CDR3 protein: CASSAGQGHGPQHF

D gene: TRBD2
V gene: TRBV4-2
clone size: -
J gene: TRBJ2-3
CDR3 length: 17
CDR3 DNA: TGTGCCAGCAGCCAAGATCTGAGACTAGCGGGGTCGGATACGCAGTATTTT
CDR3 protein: CASSQDLRLAGSDTQYF

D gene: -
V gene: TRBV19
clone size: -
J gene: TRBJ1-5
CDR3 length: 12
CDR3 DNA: TGTGCCAGTAGCGGGCAGGCCCAGCCCCAGCATTTT
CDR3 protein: CASSGQAQPQHF

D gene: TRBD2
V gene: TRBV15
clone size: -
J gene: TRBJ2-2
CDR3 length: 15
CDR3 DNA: TGTGCCACCAGGGGGGGGGTAAGGGCCACCGGGGAACTGTTTTTT
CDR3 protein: CATRGGVRATGELFF

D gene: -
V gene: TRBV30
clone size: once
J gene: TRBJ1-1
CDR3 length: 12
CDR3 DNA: TGTGCCTGGAGTGTGACAGGCCGAGAAGCTTTCTTT
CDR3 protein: CAWSVTGREAFF

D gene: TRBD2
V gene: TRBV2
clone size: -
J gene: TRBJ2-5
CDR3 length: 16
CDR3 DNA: TGTGCCAGCAGTGAAACCGCGGGGGGCCACCAAGGGACCCAGTACTTC
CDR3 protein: CASSETAGGHQGTQYF

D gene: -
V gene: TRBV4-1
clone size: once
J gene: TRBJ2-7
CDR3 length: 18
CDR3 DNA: TGCGCCAGCAGCCAGGAAGGGGGTCGAGGGGGGATGTCCTACGAGCAGTACTTC
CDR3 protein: CASSQEGGRGGMSYEQYF

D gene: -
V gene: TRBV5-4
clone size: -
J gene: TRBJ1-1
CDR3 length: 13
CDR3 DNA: TGTGCCAGCAGCACCCGAGAGGCCACTGAAGCTTTCTTT
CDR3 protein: CASSTREATEAFF

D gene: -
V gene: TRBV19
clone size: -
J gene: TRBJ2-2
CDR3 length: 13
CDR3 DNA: TGTGCCATGGGGGAGCGAGGCACCGGGGAGCTGTTTTTT
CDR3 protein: CAMGERGTGELFF

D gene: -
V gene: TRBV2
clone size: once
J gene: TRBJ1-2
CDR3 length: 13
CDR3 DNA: TGTGCCAGCAGGGACGTCTTAAAATATGGCTACACCTTC
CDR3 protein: CASRDVLKYGYTF

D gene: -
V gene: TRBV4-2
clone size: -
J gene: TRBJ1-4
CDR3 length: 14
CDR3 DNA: TGTGCCAGCAGCCAAGGGACATCTAATGAAAAACTGTTTTTT
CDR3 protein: CASSQGTSNEKLFF

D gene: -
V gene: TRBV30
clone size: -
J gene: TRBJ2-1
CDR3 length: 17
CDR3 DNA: TGTGCCTGGAGTGGACAATGGGTGACACCCGACGTCGATGAGCAGTTCTTC
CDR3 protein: CAWSGQWVTPDVDEQFF

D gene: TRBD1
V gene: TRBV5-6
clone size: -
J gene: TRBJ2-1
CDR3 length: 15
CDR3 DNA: TGTGCCAGCAGCTTGGGGGGACAGGGGGCCGGTGAGCAGTTCTTC
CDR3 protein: CASSLGGQGAGEQFF

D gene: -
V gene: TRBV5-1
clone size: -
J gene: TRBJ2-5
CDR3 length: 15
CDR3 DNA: TGCGCCAGCTGCCCTTCGGGACCCTCGCGGGTGACCCAGTACTTC
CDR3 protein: CASCPSGPSRVTQYF

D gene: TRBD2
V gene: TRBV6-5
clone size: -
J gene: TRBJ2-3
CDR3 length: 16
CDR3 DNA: TGTGCCAGCAGTTTACAGCGGGGGGCTAGCACAGATACGCAGTATTTT
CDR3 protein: CASSLQRGASTDTQYF

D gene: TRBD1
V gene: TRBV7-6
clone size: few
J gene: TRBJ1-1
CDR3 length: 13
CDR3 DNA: TGTGCCAGCAGCCGACAGGGCGGCACTGAAGCTTTCTTT
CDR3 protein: CASSRQGGTEAFF

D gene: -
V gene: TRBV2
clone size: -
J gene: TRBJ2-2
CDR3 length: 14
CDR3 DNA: TGTGCCAGCAGGACTTCAGGGGTCACCGGGGAGCTGTTTTTT
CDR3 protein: CASRTSGVTGELFF

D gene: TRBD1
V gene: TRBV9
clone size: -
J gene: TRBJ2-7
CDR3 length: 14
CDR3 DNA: TGTGCCAGCAGCGTACAGGACAGGTATGGCGAGCAGTACTTC
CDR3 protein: CASSVQDRYGEQYF

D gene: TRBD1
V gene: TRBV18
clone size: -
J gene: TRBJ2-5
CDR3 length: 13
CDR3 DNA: TGTGCCAGCTCACCAACAGGGGAAGAGACCCAGTACTTC
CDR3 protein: CASSPTGEETQYF

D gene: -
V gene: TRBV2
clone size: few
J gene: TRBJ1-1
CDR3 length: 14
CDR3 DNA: TGTGCCAGCAGTGGCAACAGGGTACGGACTGAAGCTTTCTTT
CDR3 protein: CASSGNRVRTEAFF

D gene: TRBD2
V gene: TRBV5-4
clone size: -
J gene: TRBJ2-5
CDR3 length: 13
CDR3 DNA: TGTGCCAGCAGCGAGCGGGGCCAAGAGACCCAGTACTTC
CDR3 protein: CASSERGQETQYF

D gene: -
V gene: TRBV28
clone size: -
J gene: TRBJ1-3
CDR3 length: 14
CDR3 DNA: TGTGCCAGCAGTTCATCTCCCAGCGGAAACACCATATATTTT
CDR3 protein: CASSSSPSGNTIYF

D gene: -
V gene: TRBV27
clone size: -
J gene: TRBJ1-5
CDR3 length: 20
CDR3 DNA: TGTGCCAGCAGTTTCCCCGGGACGCCTCCGTGGGGAGGGAGCAATCAGCCCCAGCATTTT
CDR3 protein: CASSFPGTPPWGGSNQPQHF

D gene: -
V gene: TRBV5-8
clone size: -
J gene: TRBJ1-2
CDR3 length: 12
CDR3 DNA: TGTGCCAGCAGCTTCCCTAGGGTTGGCTACACCTTC
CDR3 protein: CASSFPRVGYTF

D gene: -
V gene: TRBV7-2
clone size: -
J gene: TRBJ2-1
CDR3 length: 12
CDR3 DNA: TGTGCCAGCAGCTTAGCCGGACGAGAGCAGTTCTTC
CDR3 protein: CASSLAGREQFF

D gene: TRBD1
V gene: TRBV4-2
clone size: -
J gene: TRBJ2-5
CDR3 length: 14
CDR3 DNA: TGTGCCAGCAGCACCGGACAGGGGGGGGAGACCCAGTACTTC
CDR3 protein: CASSTGQGGETQYF

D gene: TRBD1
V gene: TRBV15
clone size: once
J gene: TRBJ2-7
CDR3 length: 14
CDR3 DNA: TGTGCCACCAGCAGAGATGCGGGGACAGGGGTGCAGTACTTC
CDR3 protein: CATSRDAGTGVQYF

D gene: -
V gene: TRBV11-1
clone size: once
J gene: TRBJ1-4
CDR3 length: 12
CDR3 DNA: TGTGCCAGCAGCTTAACTAATGAAAAACTGTTTTTT
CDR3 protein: CASSLTNEKLFF

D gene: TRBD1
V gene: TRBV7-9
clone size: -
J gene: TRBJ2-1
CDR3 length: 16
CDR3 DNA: TGTGCCAGCAGCTCACAGGGGATAGGGTCCTACAATGAGCAGTTCTTC
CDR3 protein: CASSSQGIGSYNEQFF

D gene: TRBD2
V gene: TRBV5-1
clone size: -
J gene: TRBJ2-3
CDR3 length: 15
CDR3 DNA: TGCGCCAGCACCCCACTAGCGGGGGGGCCGAATACGCAGTATTTT
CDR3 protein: CASTPLAGGPNTQYF

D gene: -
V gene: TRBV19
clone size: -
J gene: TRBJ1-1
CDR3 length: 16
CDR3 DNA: TGTGCCAGTAGTATTGGGTGGGGCGGGGGAAACACTGAAGCTTTCTTT
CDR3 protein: CASSIGWGGGNTEAFF

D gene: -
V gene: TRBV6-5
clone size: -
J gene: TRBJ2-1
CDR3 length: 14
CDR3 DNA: TGTGCCAGCAGCACCGACAAGGGGTACAATGAGCAGTTCTTC
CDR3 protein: CASSTDKGYNEQFF

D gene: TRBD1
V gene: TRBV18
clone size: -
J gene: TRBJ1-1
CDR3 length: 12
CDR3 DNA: TGTGCCAGCTCAAAAGACAGGGCTGAAGCTTTCTTT
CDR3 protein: CASSKDRAEAFF

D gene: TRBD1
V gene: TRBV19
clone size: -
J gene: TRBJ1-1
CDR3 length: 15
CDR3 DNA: TGTGCCAGTAGTATAGCGGGGACAGCGAACACTGAAGCTTTCTTT
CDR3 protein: CASSIAGTANTEAFF

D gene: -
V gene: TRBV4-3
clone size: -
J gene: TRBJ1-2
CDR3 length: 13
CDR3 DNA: TGCGCCAGCAGCCACCCAGGGAACTATGGCTACACCTTC
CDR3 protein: CASSHPGNYGYTF

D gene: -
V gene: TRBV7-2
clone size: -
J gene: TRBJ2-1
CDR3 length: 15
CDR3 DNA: TGTGCCAGCAGCTTCTACGACAACAGGGACAATGAGCAGTTCTTC
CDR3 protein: CASSFYDNRDNEQFF

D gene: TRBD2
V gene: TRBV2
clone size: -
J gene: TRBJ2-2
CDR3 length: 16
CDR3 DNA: TGTGCCAGCAGACTGACTAGCTCCGGGCGGACCGGGGAGCTGTTTTTT
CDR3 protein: CASRLTSSGRTGELFF

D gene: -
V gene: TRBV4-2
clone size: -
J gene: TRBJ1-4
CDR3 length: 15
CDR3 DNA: TGTGCCAGCAGCCAAGACAGGGCTGCTAATGAAAAACTGTTTTTT
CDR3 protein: CASSQDRAANEKLFF

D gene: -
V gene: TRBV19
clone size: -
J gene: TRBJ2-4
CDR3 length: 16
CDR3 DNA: TGTGCCAGTAGTATAACAGCAAGTCTAGCCAAAAACATTCAGTACTTC
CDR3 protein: CASSITASLAKNIQYF

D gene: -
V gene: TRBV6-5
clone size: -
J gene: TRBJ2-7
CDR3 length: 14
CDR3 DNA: TGTGCCAGCAGCAGAGGAGGGAGCTCCTACGAGCAGTACTTC
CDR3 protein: CASSRGGSSYEQYF

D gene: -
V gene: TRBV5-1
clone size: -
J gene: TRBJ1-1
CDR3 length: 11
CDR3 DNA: TGCGCCAGCCGGTGGAACACTGAAGCTTTCTTT
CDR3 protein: CASRWNTEAFF

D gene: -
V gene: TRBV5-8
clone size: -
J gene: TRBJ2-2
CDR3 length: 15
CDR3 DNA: TGTGCCAGCAGCTTGGTGCAGGGAAGTACCGGGGAGCTGTTTTTT
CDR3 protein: CASSLVQGSTGELFF

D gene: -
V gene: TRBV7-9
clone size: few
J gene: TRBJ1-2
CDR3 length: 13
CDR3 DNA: TGTGCCAGCAGTGCGAGGGAAGACTATGGCTACACCTTC
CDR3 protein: CASSAREDYGYTF

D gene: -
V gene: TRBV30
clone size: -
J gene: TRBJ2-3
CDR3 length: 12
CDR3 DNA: TGTGCCTGGAGTGTTACCACAGATACGCAGTATTTT
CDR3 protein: CAWSVTTDTQYF

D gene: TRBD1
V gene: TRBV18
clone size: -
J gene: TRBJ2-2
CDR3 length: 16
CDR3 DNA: TGTGCCAGCTCACCTGTTACAGGGGGCAGCACCGGGGAGCTGTTTTTT
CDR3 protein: CASSPVTGGSTGELFF

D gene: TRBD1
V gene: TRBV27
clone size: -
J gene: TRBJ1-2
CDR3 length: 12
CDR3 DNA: TGTGCCAGCGGGGCAGGGGGTCGTGGCTACACCTTC
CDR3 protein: CASGAGGRGYTF

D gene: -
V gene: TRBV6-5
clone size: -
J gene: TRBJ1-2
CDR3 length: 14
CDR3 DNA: TGTGCCAGCAGTTACTCTGGGGGTACTGGGGGCTACACCTTC
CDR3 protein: CASSYSGGTGGYTF